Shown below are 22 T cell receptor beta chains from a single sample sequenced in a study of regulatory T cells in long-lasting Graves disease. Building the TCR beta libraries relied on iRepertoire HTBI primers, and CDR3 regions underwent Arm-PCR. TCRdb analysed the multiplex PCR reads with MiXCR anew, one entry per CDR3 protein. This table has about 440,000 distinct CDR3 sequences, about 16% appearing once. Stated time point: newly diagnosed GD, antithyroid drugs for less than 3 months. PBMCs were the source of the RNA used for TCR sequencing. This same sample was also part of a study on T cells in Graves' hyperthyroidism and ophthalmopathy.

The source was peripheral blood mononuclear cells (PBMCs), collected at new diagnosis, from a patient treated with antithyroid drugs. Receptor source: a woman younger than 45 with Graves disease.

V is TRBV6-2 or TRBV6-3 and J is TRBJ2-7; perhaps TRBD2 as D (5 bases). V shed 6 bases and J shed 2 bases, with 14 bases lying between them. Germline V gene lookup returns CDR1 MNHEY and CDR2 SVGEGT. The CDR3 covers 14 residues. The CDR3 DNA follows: TGTGCCAGCAGCGCCCGCGTCGGGGCCTACGAGCAGTACTTC. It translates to CASSARVGAYEQYF.

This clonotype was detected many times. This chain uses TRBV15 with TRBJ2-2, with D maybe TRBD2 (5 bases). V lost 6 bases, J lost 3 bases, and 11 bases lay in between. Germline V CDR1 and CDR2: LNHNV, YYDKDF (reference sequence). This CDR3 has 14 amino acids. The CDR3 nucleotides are TGTGCCACCAGGAGGACGAGGGACACCGGGGAGCTGTTTTTT. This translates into CATRRTRDTGELFF.

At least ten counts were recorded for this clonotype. DNA for the CDR3: TGTGCCAGCAGTTCCACAGGGGTTGAGCAGTTCTTC. Its translation: CASSSTGVEQFF. This sequence joins TRBV27 and TRBJ2-1; 7 bases fit TRBD1. V trimming: 4 bases; J trimming: 9 bases; junction bases outside the gene matches: 3. This CDR3 is built from 12 residues. Germline CDR1 is MNHEY and CDR2 is SMNVEV (reference sequence).

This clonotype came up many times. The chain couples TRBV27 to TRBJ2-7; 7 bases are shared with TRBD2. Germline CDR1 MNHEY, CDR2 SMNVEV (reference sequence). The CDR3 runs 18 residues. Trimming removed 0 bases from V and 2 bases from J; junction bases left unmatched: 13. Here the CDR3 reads CASSLSMSSGPEAYEQYF. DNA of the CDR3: TGTGCCAGCAGTTTATCGATGTCTAGCGGCCCCGAAGCCTACGAGCAGTACTTC.

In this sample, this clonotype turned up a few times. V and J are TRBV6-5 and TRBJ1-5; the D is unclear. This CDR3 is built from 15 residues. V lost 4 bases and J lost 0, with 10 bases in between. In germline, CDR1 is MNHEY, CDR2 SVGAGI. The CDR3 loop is CASSSRRVSNQPQHF. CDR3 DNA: TGTGCCAGCAGTTCCCGGCGTGTTAGCAATCAGCCCCAGCATTTT.

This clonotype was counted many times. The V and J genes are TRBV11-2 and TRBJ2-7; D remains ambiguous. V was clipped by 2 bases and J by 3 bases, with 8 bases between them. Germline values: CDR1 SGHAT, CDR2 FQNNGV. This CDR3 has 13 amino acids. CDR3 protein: CASSLNNYYEQYF. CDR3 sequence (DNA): TGTGCCAGCAGCTTAAACAATTACTACGAGCAGTACTTC. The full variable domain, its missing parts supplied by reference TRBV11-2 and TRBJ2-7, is EAGVAQSPRYKIIEKRQSVAFWCNPISGHATLYWYQQILGQGPKLLIQFQNNGVVDDSQLPKDRFSAERLKGVDSTLKIQPAKLEDSAVYLCASSLNNYYEQYFGPGTRLTVT.

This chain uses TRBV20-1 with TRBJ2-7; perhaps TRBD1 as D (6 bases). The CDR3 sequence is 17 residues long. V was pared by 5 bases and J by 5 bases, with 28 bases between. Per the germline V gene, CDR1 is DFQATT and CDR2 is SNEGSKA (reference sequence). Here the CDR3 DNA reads TGCAGTGCTGCCCCCCCTATAGACAGGAACCGTTTCCACGAGCAGTACTTC. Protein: CSAAPPIDRNRFHEQYF.

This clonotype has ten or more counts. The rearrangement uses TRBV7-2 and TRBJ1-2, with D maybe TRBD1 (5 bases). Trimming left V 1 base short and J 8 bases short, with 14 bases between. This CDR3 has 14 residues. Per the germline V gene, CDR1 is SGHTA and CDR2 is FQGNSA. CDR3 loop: CASSLVSGGGGYTF. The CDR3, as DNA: TGTGCCAGCAGCTTAGTCTCTGGGGGTGGGGGCTACACCTTC.

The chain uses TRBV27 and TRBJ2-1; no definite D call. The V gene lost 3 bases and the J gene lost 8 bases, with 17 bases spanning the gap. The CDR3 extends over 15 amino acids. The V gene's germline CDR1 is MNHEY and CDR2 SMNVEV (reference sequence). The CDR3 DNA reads TGTGCCAGCAGTTTTAGTCTAATATTTGTCGATGAGCAGTTCTTC. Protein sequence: CASSFSLIFVDEQFF.

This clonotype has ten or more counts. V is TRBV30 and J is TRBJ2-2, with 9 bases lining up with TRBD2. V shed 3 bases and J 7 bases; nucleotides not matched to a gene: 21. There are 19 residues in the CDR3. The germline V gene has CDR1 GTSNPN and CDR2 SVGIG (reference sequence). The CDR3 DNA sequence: TGTGCCTGGAGATGGGGGCACCGGGGGTCTAGCGGGATTAACGGGGAGCTGTTTTTT. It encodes CAWRWGHRGSSGINGELFF.

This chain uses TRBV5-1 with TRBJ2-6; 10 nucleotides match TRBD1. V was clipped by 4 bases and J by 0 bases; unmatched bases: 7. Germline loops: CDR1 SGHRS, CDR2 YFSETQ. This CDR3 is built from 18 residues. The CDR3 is CASSADRGRPSGANVLTF. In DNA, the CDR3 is TGCGCCAGCAGCGCAGACAGGGGGCGACCCTCTGGGGCCAACGTCCTGACTTTC.

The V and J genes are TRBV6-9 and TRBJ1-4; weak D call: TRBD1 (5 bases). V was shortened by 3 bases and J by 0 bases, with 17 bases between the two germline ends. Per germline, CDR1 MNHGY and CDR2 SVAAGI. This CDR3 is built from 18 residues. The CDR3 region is CASSYSRGQGATNEKLFF. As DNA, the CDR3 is TGTGCCAGCAGTTACTCTAGAGGGCAGGGTGCAACTAATGAAAAACTGTTTTTT.

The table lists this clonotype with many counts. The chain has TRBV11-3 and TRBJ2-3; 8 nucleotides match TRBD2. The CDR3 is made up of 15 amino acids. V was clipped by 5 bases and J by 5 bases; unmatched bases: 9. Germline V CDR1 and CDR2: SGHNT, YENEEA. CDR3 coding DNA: TGTGCCAGCAGCCCTGGCGGGAGGAATGAAGATACGCAGTATTTT. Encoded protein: CASSPGGRNEDTQYF.

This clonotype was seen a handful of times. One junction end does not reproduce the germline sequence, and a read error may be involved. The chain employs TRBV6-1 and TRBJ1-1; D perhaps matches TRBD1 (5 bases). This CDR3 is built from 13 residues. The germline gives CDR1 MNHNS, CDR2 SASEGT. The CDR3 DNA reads TGTGCCAGCACTGAAGGGGCGGCCACTGAAGCTTTCTTT. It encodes CASTEGAATEAFF.

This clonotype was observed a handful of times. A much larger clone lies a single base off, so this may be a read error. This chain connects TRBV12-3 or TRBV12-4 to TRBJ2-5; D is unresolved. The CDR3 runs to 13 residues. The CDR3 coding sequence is TGTGCCGGCAGTTCACGTCCCGGGGAGACCCAGTACTTC. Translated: CAGSSRPGETQYF.

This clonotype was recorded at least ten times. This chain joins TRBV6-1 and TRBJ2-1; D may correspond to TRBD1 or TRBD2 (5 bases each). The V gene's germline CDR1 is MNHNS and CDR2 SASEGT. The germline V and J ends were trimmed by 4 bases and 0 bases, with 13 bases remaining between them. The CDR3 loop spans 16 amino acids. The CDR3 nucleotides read TGTGCCAGCAGTGGGCCCGGGACGAGCTCCTACAATGAGCAGTTCTTC. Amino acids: CASSGPGTSSYNEQFF.

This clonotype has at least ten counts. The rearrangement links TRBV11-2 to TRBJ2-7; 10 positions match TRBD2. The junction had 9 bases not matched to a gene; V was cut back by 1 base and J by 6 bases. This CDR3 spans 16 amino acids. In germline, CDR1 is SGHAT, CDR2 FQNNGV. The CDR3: CASSLGTSGTHLEQYF. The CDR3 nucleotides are TGTGCCAGCAGCTTAGGTACTAGCGGGACGCACCTCGAGCAGTACTTC. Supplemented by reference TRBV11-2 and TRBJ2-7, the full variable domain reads EAGVAQSPRYKIIEKRQSVAFWCNPISGHATLYWYQQILGQGPKLLIQFQNNGVVDDSQLPKDRFSAERLKGVDSTLKIQPAKLEDSAVYLCASSLGTSGTHLEQYFGPGTRLTVT.

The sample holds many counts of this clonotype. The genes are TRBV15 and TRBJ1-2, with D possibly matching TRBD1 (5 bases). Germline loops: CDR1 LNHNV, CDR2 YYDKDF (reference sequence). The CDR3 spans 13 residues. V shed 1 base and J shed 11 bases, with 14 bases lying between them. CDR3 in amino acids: CATSRVGVNLYTF. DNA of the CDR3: TGTGCCACCAGCAGAGTAGGGGTTAATCTATACACCTTC.

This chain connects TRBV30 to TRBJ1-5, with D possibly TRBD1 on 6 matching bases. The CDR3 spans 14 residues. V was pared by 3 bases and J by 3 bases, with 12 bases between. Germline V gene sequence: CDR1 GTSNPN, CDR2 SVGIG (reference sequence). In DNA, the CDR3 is TGTGCCTGGAGCCGGGACAATATCAATCAGCCCCAGCATTTT. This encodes CAWSRDNINQPQHF. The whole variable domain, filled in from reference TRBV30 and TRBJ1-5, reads SQTIHQWPATLVQPVGSPLSLECTVEGTSNPNLYWYRQAAGRGLQLLFYSVGIGQISSEVPQNLSASRPQDRQFILSSKKLLLSDSGFYLCAWSRDNINQPQHFGDGTRLSIL.

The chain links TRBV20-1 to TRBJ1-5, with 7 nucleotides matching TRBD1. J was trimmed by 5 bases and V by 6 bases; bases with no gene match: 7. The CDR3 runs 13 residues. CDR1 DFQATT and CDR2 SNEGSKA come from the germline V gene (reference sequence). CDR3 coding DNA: TGCAGTGCCACCGGGACAGCCTATCAGCCCCAGCATTTT. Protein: CSATGTAYQPQHF.

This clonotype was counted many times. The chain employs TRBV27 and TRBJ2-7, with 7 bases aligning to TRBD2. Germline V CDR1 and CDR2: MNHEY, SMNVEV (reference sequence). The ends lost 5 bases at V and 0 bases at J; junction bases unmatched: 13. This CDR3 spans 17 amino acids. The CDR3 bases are TGTGCCAGCAGTCCCCCCCCTGGGAGGGCTCGCTCCTACGAGCAGTACTTC. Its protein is CASSPPPGRARSYEQYF.

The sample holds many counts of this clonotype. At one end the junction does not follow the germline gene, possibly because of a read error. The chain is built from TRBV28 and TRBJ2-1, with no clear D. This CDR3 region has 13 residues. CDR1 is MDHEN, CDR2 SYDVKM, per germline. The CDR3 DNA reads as TGTGCCAGCAGTTTCAGATCCTACGATGAGCAGTTCTTC. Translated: CASSFRSYDEQFF. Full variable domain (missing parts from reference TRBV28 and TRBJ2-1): DVKVTQSSRYLVKRTGEKVFLECVQDMDHENMFWYRQDPGLGLRLIYFSYDVKMKEKGDIPEGYSVSREKKERFSLILESASTNQTSMYLCASSFRSYDEQFFGPGTRLTVL.